This T cell receptor (beta chain) was identified during a study of cytomegalovirus exposure and HLA in healthy donors. General observations from the study: The study flagged 150 to 200 TCR beta chains as cytomegalovirus-associated. There were some public TCRs occurring in many donors, but most TCR sequences were rare. In presence/absence analyses, roughly uniform sequencing depth across donors was assumed.

In this sample, this clone turned up a few times. Its antigen is undetermined. The PCR was carried out with 60 Vbeta primers and 13 Jbeta primers. Repertoires were generated with immunoSEQ multiplex PCR, while TCRdb's copy carries only in-frame clones and drops some. The table includes about 130,000 clones, 82% detected once. The germline CDR1 and CDR2 sequences are SGHAT and FQNNGV. This CDR3 comprises 13 residues. With V trimmed by 5 bases and J by 4 bases, 3 bases remained unmatched. The receptor was isolated from a male donor in good health and CMV-seropositive. This chain joins TRBV11-2 and TRBJ1-2; 8 nucleotides agree with TRBD1. Sequenced sample: PBMCs. The CDR3 region has the DNA TGTGCCAGCAGCCGGGACAGGACCTATGGCTACACCTTC. Translation: CASSRDRTYGYTF. The full variable domain, rest sourced from reference TRBV11-2 and TRBJ1-2, is EAGVAQSPRYKIIEKRQSVAFWCNPISGHATLYWYQQILGQGPKLLIQFQNNGVVDDSQLPKDRFSAERLKGVDSTLKIQPAKLEDSAVYLCASSRDRTYGYTFGSGTRLTVV.